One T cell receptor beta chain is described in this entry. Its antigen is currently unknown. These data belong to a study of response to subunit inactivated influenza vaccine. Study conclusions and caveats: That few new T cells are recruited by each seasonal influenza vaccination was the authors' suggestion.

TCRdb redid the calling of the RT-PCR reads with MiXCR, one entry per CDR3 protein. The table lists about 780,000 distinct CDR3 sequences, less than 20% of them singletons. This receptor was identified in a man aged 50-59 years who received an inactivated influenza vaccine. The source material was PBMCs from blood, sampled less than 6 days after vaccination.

In DNA, the CDR3 is TGCGCCAGCAGCTCGGCGGAGGGAGAGCAGTTCTTC. Protein sequence: CASSSAEGEQFF. This rearrangement joins TRBV5-1 to TRBJ2-1, with a tentative D call TRBD2 (6 bases). Trimming took 3 bases from V and 10 from J, leaving 11 bases between them. The CDR3 runs to 12 residues. Germline V gene lookup returns CDR1 SGHRS and CDR2 YFSETQ.